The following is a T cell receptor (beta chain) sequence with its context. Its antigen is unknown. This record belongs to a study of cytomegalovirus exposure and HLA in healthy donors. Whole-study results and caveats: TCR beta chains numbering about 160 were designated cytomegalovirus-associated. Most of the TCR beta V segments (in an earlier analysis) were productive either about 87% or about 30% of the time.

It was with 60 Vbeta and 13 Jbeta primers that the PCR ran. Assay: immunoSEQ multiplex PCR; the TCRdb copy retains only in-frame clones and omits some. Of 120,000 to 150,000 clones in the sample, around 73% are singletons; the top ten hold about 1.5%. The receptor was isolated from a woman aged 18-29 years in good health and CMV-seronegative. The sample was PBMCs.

CDR3 loop: CASSQEGVRGKNIQYF. The CDR3 coding sequence is TGTGCCAGCAGCCAAGAAGGGGTTCGTGGCAAAAACATTCAGTACTTC. The rearrangement links TRBV14 to TRBJ2-4, with D maybe TRBD1 (5 bases). The V end lost 0 bases, the J end lost 3 bases, and 12 bases lay between the germline ends. The CDR3 runs 16 residues. Germline V gives CDR1 SGHDN, CDR2 FVKESK.